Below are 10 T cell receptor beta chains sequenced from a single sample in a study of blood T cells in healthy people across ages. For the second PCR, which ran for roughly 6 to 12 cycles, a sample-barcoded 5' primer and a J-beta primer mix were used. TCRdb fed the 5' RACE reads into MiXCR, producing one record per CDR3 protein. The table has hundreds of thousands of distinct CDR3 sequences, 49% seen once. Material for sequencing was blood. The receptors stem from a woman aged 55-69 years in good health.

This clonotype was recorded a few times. CDR3 region: CASSPFRGGGSTDTQYF. CDR3 DNA: TGTGCCAGCTCACCCTTCAGAGGAGGGGGCAGCACAGATACGCAGTATTTT. This sequence joins TRBV18 and TRBJ2-3; D possibly corresponds to TRBD1 (7 bases). CDR1 and CDR2 from the germline V gene are KGHSH and LQKENI. CDR3 length: 17 residues. V was pared by 3 bases and J by 0 bases, with 16 bases between.

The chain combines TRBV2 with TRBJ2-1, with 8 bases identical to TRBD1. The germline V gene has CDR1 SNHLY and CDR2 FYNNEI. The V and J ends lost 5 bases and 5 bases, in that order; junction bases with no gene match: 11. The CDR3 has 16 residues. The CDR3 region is CASSYRGAIIDNEQFF. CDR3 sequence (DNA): TGTGCCAGCAGTTACAGGGGGGCGATCATCGACAATGAGCAGTTCTTC. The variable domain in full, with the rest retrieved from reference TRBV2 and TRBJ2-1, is EPEVTQTPSHQVTQMGQEVILRCVPISNHLYFYWYRQILGQKVEFLVSFYNNEISEKSEIFDDQFSVERPDGSNFTLKIRSTKLEDSAMYFCASSYRGAIIDNEQFFGPGTRLTVL.

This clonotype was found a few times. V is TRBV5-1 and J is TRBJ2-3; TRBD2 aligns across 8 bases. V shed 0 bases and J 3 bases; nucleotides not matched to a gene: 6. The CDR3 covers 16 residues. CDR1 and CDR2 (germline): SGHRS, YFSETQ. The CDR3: CASSLAGGFKTDTQYF. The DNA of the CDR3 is TGCGCCAGCAGCTTGGCGGGGGGGTTCAAGACAGATACGCAGTATTTT.

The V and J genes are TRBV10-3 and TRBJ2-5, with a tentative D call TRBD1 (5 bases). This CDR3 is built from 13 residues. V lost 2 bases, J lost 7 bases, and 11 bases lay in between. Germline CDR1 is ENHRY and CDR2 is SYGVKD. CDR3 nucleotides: TGTGCCATCAGTGAGATGGGTACAGGGACCCAGTACTTC. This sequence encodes CAISEMGTGTQYF.

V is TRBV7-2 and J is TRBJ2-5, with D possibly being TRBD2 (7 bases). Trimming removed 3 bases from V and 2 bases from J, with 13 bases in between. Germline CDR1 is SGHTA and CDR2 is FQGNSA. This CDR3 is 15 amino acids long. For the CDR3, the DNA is TGTGCCAGCAGCTTGGGGGCAGCGGGGCAAGAGACCCAGTACTTC. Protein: CASSLGAAGQETQYF.

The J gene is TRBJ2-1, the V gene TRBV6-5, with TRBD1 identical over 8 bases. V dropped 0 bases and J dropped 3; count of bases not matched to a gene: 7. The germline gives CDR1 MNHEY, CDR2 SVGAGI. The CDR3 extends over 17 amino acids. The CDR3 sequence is CASSYSRQGTSYNEQFF. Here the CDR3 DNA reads TGTGCCAGCAGTTACTCGAGACAGGGGACAAGCTACAATGAGCAGTTCTTC.

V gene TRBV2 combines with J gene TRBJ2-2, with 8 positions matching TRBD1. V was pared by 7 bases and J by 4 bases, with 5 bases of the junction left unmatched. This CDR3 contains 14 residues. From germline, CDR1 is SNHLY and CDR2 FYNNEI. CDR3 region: CASTGQEGTGELFF. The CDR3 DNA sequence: TGTGCCAGCACGGGACAGGAGGGCACCGGGGAGCTGTTTTTT.

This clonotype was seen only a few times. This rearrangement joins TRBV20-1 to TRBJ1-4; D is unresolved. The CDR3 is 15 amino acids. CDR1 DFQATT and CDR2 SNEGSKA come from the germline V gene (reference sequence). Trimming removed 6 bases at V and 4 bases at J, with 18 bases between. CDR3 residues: CSAPRSGSHNEKLFF. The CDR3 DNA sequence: TGCAGTGCCCCCCGGAGCGGGAGCCATAATGAAAAACTGTTTTTT.

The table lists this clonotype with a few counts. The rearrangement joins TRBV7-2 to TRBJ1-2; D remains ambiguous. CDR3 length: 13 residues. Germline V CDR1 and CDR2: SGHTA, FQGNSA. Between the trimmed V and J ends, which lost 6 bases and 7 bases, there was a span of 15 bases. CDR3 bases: TGTGCCAGCAGACCGGGTGAGTCTGGTGGCTACACCTTC. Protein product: CASRPGESGGYTF. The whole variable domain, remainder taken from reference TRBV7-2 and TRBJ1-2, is GAGVSQSPSNKVTEKGKDVELRCDPISGHTALYWYRQSLGQGLEFLIYFQGNSAPDKSGLPSDRFSAERTGGSVSTLTIQRTQQEDSAVYLCASRPGESGGYTFGSGTRLTVV.

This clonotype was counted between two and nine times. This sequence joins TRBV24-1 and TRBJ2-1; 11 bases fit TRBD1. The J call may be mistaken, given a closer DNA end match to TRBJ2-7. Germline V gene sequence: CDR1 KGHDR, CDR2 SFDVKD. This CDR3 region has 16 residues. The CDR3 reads CATSDSGTGGYNEQYF. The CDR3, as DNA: TGTGCCACCAGTGATTCCGGGACAGGGGGATACAATGAGCAGTACTTC.